Given below is one T cell receptor beta chain in context. What it binds is not known. From RNA transcripts, TCR beta CDR3 regions were amplified. The HTBI primer set was used in a first-round RT-PCR of the TCR CDR3. Each CDR3 protein is one row after TCRdb ran MiXCR on the multiplex PCR reads. The sample lists approximately 620,000 distinct CDR3 sequences, approximately 15% occurring once. This entry belongs to a study of T cells in Graves' hyperthyroidism and ophthalmopathy. The study, taken as a whole, reports: Most clonotypes expanded in the thyroid (above 0.001) were also present in blood. By a 13 V-J model, ophthalmopathy was set apart from stable hyperthyroidism.

This CDR3 has 14 amino acids. V gave up 1 base and J gave up 3 bases, with 9 bases separating them. CDR1 and CDR2 from the germline V gene are DFQATT and SNEGSKA (reference sequence). The sample taken for sequencing was blood. The receptor was isolated from a woman in her twenties or thirties with Graves' hyperthyroidism that later progressed to Graves' ophthalmopathy. The genes are TRBV20-1 and TRBJ2-2; a possible D gene is TRBD1 (6 bases). DNA of the CDR3: TGCAGTGCTAGAGGAGAGGGGGACACCGGGGAGCTGTTTTTT. This sequence encodes CSARGEGDTGELFF.